The 3 T cell receptor beta chains reported below all come from one sample, sequenced in a study of blood T cell repertoires in COVID-19. Produced via immunoSEQ multiplex PCR; TCRdb's table is partial and in-frame only. The sample carries under 200,000 clones, roughly 87% recorded once. The sample taken for sequencing was peripheral blood. These receptor sequences come from a woman in her fifties or sixties with COVID-19, enrolled during active disease.

This chain uses TRBV5-4 with TRBJ2-1, with TRBD1 matching over 10 bases. The CDR3 covers 14 residues. V shed 4 bases, J shed 7 bases, and the junction held 5 bases outside the gene matches. Looked up from germline, CDR1 is SGHNT and CDR2 is YYREEE (reference sequence). CDR3 sequence: CASSPRDRGNEQFF. In nucleotides, the CDR3 is TGTGCCAGCAGCCCCCGGGACAGGGGAAATGAGCAGTTCTTC. Variable domain in full (rest from reference TRBV5-4 and TRBJ2-1): ETGVTQSPTHLIKTRGQQVTLRCSSQSGHNTVSWYQQALGQGPQFIFQYYREEENGRGNFPPRFSGLQFPNYSSELNVNALELDDSALYLCASSPRDRGNEQFFGPGTRLTVL.

This clone has a handful of counts. The same CDR3 also results from other DNA sequences found in this sample. The chain uses TRBV5-1 and TRBJ2-6; a possible D gene is TRBD2 (5 bases). CDR3 length: 17 amino acids. V dropped 1 base and J dropped 0 bases, with 11 bases sitting between them. The V gene's germline CDR1 is SGHRS and CDR2 YFSETQ. This CDR3 reads CASSLYGRDSGANVLTF. The CDR3 coding sequence is TGCGCCAGCAGCTTGTACGGACGGGACTCTGGGGCCAACGTCCTGACTTTC.

The V call is TRBV19, the J call TRBJ2-3, with 8 positions matching TRBD2. Germline V gene data show CDR1 as LNHDA and CDR2 as SQIVND (reference sequence). Unmatched junction bases numbered 9, after V lost 3 bases and J lost 4 bases. The CDR3 runs to 16 residues. CDR3 region: CASSIVGAGVPDTQYF. In DNA, the CDR3 is TGTGCCAGTAGTATCGTCGGAGCGGGGGTGCCAGATACGCAGTATTTT.